The clone carrying this T cell receptor beta chain was counted at least ten times. What it binds is unknown. The data originate from a study of T-cell reconstitution after alpha-beta-depleted transplantation in children. Whole-study findings and limits: The origin of alpha-beta T cells about two months after transplant was reportedly several hundred expanded graft clones. Recipient T cells and thymic progenitors that survived gave rise to the high TCRbeta diversity observed at day 60 in some patients. T-cell numbers and diversity one year post-transplant derived largely from freshly generated T cells.

CDR3 length equals 15 residues. Germline values: CDR1 DFQATT, CDR2 SNEGSKA (reference sequence). The germline V and J ends were trimmed by 1 base and 1 base, with 13 bases remaining between them. During its preparation, the TCRbeta library received unique molecular identifiers. One entry per CDR3 protein, called by TCRdb with MiXCR from the PCR reads. Here the sample spans approximately 300,000 distinct CDR3 sequences, nearly 8% being singletons. The V gene is TRBV20-1, the J gene TRBJ1-1; D is perhaps TRBD1 (5 bases). Sequenced here: peripheral blood, sampled 360 days after TCRalphabeta/CD19-depleted stem cell transplant. The TCR comes from a female patient younger than 10 who had a stem cell transplant for Fanconi anemia, so the T cells may come from the graft donor. CDR3 amino acids: CSARVMGTPNTEAFF. The CDR3 DNA is TGCAGTGCTAGAGTAATGGGGACGCCGAACACTGAAGCTTTCTTT.